Given below is one T cell receptor beta chain in context. Original data processing: How many nucleated cells were present was estimated from reference gene primer amplification. Profiled with immunoSEQ multiplex PCR; TCRdb holds only in-frame clones, not every one. Clone size and the V and J calls come from that table; the DNA yielded D and trimming. The data show about 370,000 clones, with 85% to 90% seen just once and approximately 1.5% held by the top ten. These data come from a study of blood T cell repertoires in COVID-19. As for the study in general: The United States, Italy and Spain provided the acute and convalescent COVID-19 samples. PBMCs, B-cell-depleted T cells, or T cells were the source of the cDNA or gDNA that made up the material.

Clinical histories supplied by participants themselves formed the basis of cohort assignment. CDR1 and CDR2 (germline): SEHNR, FQNEAQ (reference sequence). The V gene lost 4 bases and the J gene lost 3 bases, with 23 bases spanning the gap. The CDR3 totals 18 residues. This chain joins TRBV7-9 and TRBJ2-3; TRBD2 might be the D (6 bases). The TCR comes from a woman aged 30 to 39 who had recovered from COVID-19. Sequencing was done on a sample of PBMCs or T cells enriched from blood (not recorded which). The CDR3 nucleotides read TGTGCCAGCAGCTCGCCCCCCACCGGGAGAGGTTCGACAGATACGCAGTATTTT. Translating gives CASSSPPTGRGSTDTQYF.